The 16 T cell receptor beta chains presented below share a single source sample, sequenced in a study of vaccination and CD4 T cells after COVID-19. The Oncomine TCR Beta short-read assay sequenced DNA from cultured CD4+ T cells. TCRdb passed the PCR reads through MiXCR, listing each CDR3 protein once. The sample includes over 14,000 distinct CDR3 sequences, about half of them seen just once. No antigens are known for them. The treatment: approximately 9-day PBMC culture with coronavirus spike peptide pools or control peptides (ViraFEST assay). Sequenced input: CD4+ T cells from blood, cultured in vitro. Every receptor here comes from a human donor who had recovered from COVID-19.

The chain couples TRBV19 to TRBJ1-6; D may be TRBD1 (6 bases). The CDR3 totals 15 residues. Trimming cost V 6 bases and J 7 bases, with 16 bases left between them. The germline V gene has CDR1 LNHDA and CDR2 SQIVND (reference sequence). Here the CDR3 reads CASRGEQGSNSPLHF. CDR3 DNA: TGTGCCAGTAGGGGGGAACAGGGTTCAAATTCACCCCTCCACTTT.

This clonotype is classed as medium-sized. The J gene is TRBJ2-2, the V gene TRBV5-1; 7 bases match TRBD1. Trimming at V came to 5 bases and at J to 4 bases, leaving 5 bases not matched to a gene. CDR1 and CDR2 from the germline V gene are SGHRS and YFSETQ. The CDR3 has 14 residues. The CDR3 DNA follows: TGCGCCAGCAGACCACAGGGGACCACCGGGGAGCTGTTTTTT. Its protein is CASRPQGTTGELFF.

The CDR3 sequence: CASSLSRDSRAFF. For the CDR3, the DNA is TGTGCCAGCAGCTTATCCCGGGACTCCCGGGCTTTCTTT. The chain uses TRBV7-2 and TRBJ1-1; tentative D call: TRBD1 (5 bases). The CDR3 covers 13 residues. Trimming pared 2 bases from V and 11 bases from J, leaving 15 bases between. The germline V gene has CDR1 SGHTA and CDR2 FQGNSA. Full variable domain (rest looked up from reference TRBV7-2 and TRBJ1-1): GAGVSQSPSNKVTEKGKDVELRCDPISGHTALYWYRQSLGQGLEFLIYFQGNSAPDKSGLPSDRFSAERTGGSVSTLTIQRTQQEDSAVYLCASSLSRDSRAFFGQGTRLTVV.

The CDR3 bases are TGTGCCAGCACTAACGGTCTCAAAAGTCCCGGGGAGCTGTTTTTT. Encoded protein: CASTNGLKSPGELFF. The J gene is TRBJ2-2, the V gene TRBV6-2 or TRBV6-3; D not resolved. CDR1 and CDR2 from the germline V gene are MNHEY and SVGEGT. Trimming shortened V by 7 bases and J by 6 bases, and 18 bases separated the two germline ends. The CDR3 extends over 15 amino acids.

The rearrangement uses TRBV7-2 and TRBJ1-5; D remains ambiguous. CDR3 length equals 15 residues. The ends were cut back, 2 bases at V and 5 bases at J, with 13 bases in the middle. Germline V lookup: CDR1 SGHTA, CDR2 FQGNSA. CDR3 nucleotide sequence: TGTGCCAGCAGCTTACTGTCCAGCGTAGATCAGCCCCAGCATTTT. It codes for CASSLLSSVDQPQHF.

The chain carries TRBV6-5 and TRBJ1-1; D gene unclear. Between the trimmed V and J ends, which lost 4 bases and 1 base, there was a span of 7 bases. CDR1 and CDR2 from the germline V gene are MNHEY and SVGAGI. There are 13 residues in the CDR3. Here the CDR3 DNA reads TGTGCCAGCAGTTCGCCGGGGAACACTGAAGCTTTCTTT. It translates to CASSSPGNTEAFF.

The rearrangement links TRBV21-1 to TRBJ2-5; the table's D call TRBD1 went unverified against the DNA. TRBV21-1 is given as a pseudogene. The CDR3 is 16 amino acids. The CDR3 DNA reads TGTGCCAGCAGCAAGAGGGGGCATAGGCAGCGGGAGACCCAGTACTTC. Residues: CASSKRGHRQRETQYF.

The rearrangement joins TRBV12-3 or TRBV12-4 to TRBJ1-1; TRBD1 agrees at 8 bases. V shed 3 bases and J 4 bases; nucleotides not matched to a gene: 7. This CDR3 region has 15 residues. In DNA form, the CDR3 reads TGTGCCAGCAGTTTCCGATCAGGGGGCGGCACTGAAGCTTTCTTT. Protein: CASSFRSGGGTEAFF.

The rearrangement joins TRBV10-3 to TRBJ1-1; D call uncertain. V shed 8 bases and J shed 1 base, with 17 bases lying between them. CDR1 ENHRY and CDR2 SYGVKD come from the germline V gene. CDR3 length: 15 residues. The CDR3 is CAIGGGEQENTEAFF. In DNA, the CDR3 is TGTGCCATCGGAGGTGGGGAGCAGGAGAACACTGAAGCTTTCTTT.

V and J are TRBV30 and TRBJ1-2; D unresolved. The germline gives CDR1 GTSNPN, CDR2 SVGIG (reference sequence). The CDR3 runs 14 residues. Between the trimmed V and J ends, which lost 0 bases and 1 base, there was a span of 9 bases. The CDR3 nucleotides read TGTGCCTGGAGTGTCGACCCTTTTAACTATGGCTACACCTTC. Translation: CAWSVDPFNYGYTF.

This clonotype has just a few counts. V usage is TRBV27 and J usage is TRBJ1-2; D not resolved. This CDR3 contains 15 residues. V was pared by 10 bases and J by 5 bases, with 23 bases between. Germline lookup yields CDR1 MNHEY and CDR2 SMNVEV (reference sequence). This CDR3 reads CATMTRLNLKYGYTF. The CDR3 region has the DNA TGTGCCACCATGACTAGACTGAATCTCAAATATGGCTACACCTTC.

This clonotype has just one count. CDR3 bases: TGTGCCAGCAGACAGGGAAACACTGAAGCTTTCTTT. Protein sequence: CASRQGNTEAFF. The chain couples TRBV12-3 or TRBV12-4 to TRBJ1-1; a possible D gene is TRBD1 (6 bases). This CDR3 contains 12 residues. V was clipped by 6 bases and J by 2 bases, with 7 bases between them.

The chain uses TRBV20-1 and TRBJ2-5; perhaps TRBD1 as D (6 bases). Trimming cost V 3 bases and J 2 bases, with 13 bases left between them. The CDR3 spans 14 residues. CDR1 DFQATT and CDR2 SNEGSKA come from the germline V gene (reference sequence). CDR3 DNA sequence: TGCAGTGCTAGGGACAGAAAACCTCAAGAGACCCAGTACTTC. Encoded protein: CSARDRKPQETQYF.

This chain links TRBV20-1 with TRBJ1-2; D gene uncertain. Per the germline V gene, CDR1 is DFQATT and CDR2 is SNEGSKA (reference sequence). The germline V and J ends were trimmed by 5 bases and 4 bases, with 11 bases remaining between them. The CDR3 covers 12 residues. CDR3 protein: CSAYGRLYGYTF. The DNA for the CDR3 is TGCAGTGCTTATGGACGTCTCTATGGCTACACCTTC.

There are a few counts of this clonotype. The chain uses TRBV20-1 and TRBJ1-2; 8 bases align to TRBD1. CDR3 size: 17 residues. Trimming removed 2 bases from V and 2 bases from J; junction bases left unmatched: 13. The germline V gene encodes CDR1 DFQATT and CDR2 SNEGSKA (reference sequence). CDR3 sequence (DNA): TGCAGTGCTAGACTAAGGCCTAGGACAGGGACCAACTATGGCTACACCTTC. As protein: CSARLRPRTGTNYGYTF.

A few counts support this clonotype. This rearrangement joins TRBV2 to TRBJ2-1; TRBD1 matches at 8 bases. Germline-derived CDR1 and CDR2 are SNHLY and FYNNEI. The CDR3 is 14 amino acids. Unmatched junction bases numbered 6, after V lost 5 bases and J lost 6 bases. CDR3 in DNA: TGTGCCAGCAGTAGACAGGGGAGTGGCAATGAGCAGTTCTTC. It specifies CASSRQGSGNEQFF.